The entry below gives a single TCR beta chain sequence along with its context. The germline gives CDR1 SGHTA, CDR2 FQGTGA. V shed 2 bases, J shed 3 bases, and the junction held 3 bases outside the gene matches. This CDR3 has 17 residues. The sample is drawn from a study of blood T cell repertoires in COVID-19. Looking at the study overall: Acute and convalescent COVID-19 samples came from the United States, Italy and Spain. Sources were T cells, B-cell-depleted T cells, or PBMCs; the material itself was cDNA or gDNA.

The table came from immunoSEQ multiplex PCR; TCRdb's copy has only in-frame clones and leaves some out. Of about 110,000 clones in the sample, around 83% are singletons; the top ten hold roughly 7.9%. The sample comprised peripheral blood. This receptor was taken from a woman at least 80 years old with active or convalescent COVID-19. The chain is built from TRBV7-3 and TRBJ2-6, with 11 positions matching TRBD1. The CDR3, as DNA: TGTGCCAGCAGCTTATGGGACAGGGGGTTTGGGGCCAACGTCCTGACTTTC. Encoded protein: CASSLWDRGFGANVLTF.